Given below is one TCR beta chain in context. What it binds is unknown. The length of the CDR3 is 11 residues. Trimming left V 5 bases short and J 3 bases short, with 5 bases between. Per germline, CDR1 LNHDA and CDR2 SQIVND (reference sequence). This specimen belongs to a study of T cell responses to AZD1222 COVID-19 vaccine. Study-wide results and caveats: Of the AZD1222 recipients, only 5 or 6 were seropositive at baseline. Females outnumbered males among donors, who were mostly white British; clonal diversity was possibly underestimated.

Profiling relied on immunoSEQ multiplex PCR, and the TCRdb table lists in-frame clones only, not all of them. The repertoire includes 150,000 to 200,000 clones, 85% to 95% of them detected once, and around 3.8% sits in the top ten. Specimen: peripheral blood, collected on day 0 of AZD1222 vaccination. The TCR originated in an adult in good health. The chain links TRBV19 to TRBJ2-7; the D gene could be TRBD1 or TRBD2 (5 bases each). The CDR3 bases are TGTGCCAGTAGTGGGGGCTACGAGCAGTACTTC. Residues: CASSGGYEQYF.